The 11 T cell receptor beta chains given below trace back to one sample, sequenced in a study of technical replicates of blood from a handful of donors (dated by TCRdb to about 2017). Libraries were built with the immunoSEQ multiplex PCR assay. TCRdb stores this immuneACCESS table with in-frame sequences only. Part of the clones is absent; in the studies checked, under half of the shortfall reflects unresolved V genes, and no reason is known for the rest. This sample lists roughly 50,000 clones; approximately 92% were detected once. The ten biggest clones cover approximately 3.9% of the sample. The specimen sequenced was PBMCs. The origin of the receptors is a human donor in good health. Some clones in this sample may be carry-over from other donors' samples.

This sequence joins TRBV7-2 and TRBJ1-2, with TRBD1 identical over 8 bases. V gave up 3 bases and J gave up 5 bases; unmatched junction bases: 11. The CDR3 extends over 16 amino acids. Germline lookup yields CDR1 SGHTA and CDR2 FQGNSA. The CDR3 protein is CASSFSQGAPLYGYTF. In nucleotides, the CDR3 is TGTGCCAGCAGCTTTAGTCAGGGGGCACCACTGTATGGCTACACCTTC.

The sample holds a few counts of this clone. The chain uses TRBV30 and TRBJ1-2; D might be TRBD1 (5 bases). Germline values: CDR1 GTSNPN, CDR2 SVGIG (reference sequence). There are 14 residues in the CDR3. Between the trimmed V and J ends, which lost 2 bases and 4 bases, there was a span of 14 bases. CDR3 sequence (DNA): TGTGCCTGGAGTCCCGGGGGGACCATCTATGGCTACACCTTC. Protein sequence: CAWSPGGTIYGYTF.

This chain uses TRBV4-3 with TRBJ2-1; TRBD2 matches at 9 bases. CDR1 and CDR2 from the germline V gene are LGHNA and YSLEER. V was pared by 4 bases and J by 8 bases, with 3 bases of the junction left unmatched. The CDR3 has 13 residues. As DNA, the CDR3 is TGCGCCAGCAGCCTGGGACTAGCTGATGAGCAGTTCTTC. Its protein product is CASSLGLADEQFF.

J is TRBJ2-1 and V is TRBV6-1; TRBD2 matches 11 bases. The germline V gene encodes CDR1 MNHNS and CDR2 SASEGT. The J segment lost 6 bases and the V segment lost 6 bases, leaving 7 bases of the junction unmatched. This CDR3 contains 15 residues. The chain's CDR3 is CASSTGTSGTNEQFF. In DNA form, the CDR3 reads TGTGCCAGCAGCACCGGGACTAGCGGAACCAATGAGCAGTTCTTC.

The V gene is TRBV7-9, the J gene TRBJ2-5; D not certain. Germline V gene data show CDR1 as SEHNR and CDR2 as FQNEAQ (reference sequence). The CDR3 sequence is 12 residues long. V was trimmed by 1 base and J by 5 bases, leaving 5 bases between them. CDR3 DNA: TGTGCCAGCAGCTTAGGGCGGGAGACCCAGTACTTC. This codes for CASSLGRETQYF.

The chain couples TRBV2 to TRBJ2-1, with a tentative D call TRBD1 (6 bases). Trimming removed 5 bases at V and 7 bases at J, with 15 bases between. CDR1 and CDR2 (germline): SNHLY, FYNNEI. The CDR3 is 14 residues long. CDR3 DNA sequence: TGTGCCAGCAGTACTAGTAGGCAGGGGAATGAGCAGTTCTTC. This translates into CASSTSRQGNEQFF.

V gene TRBV7-2 combines with J gene TRBJ1-1, with D possibly being TRBD1 (5 bases). The CDR3 has 14 amino acids. Germline lookup yields CDR1 SGHTA and CDR2 FQGNSA. V lost 0 bases, J lost 4 bases, and 9 bases lay in between. CDR3 nucleotide sequence: TGTGCCAGCAGCTTAGCTTCTGGGGCCACTGAAGCTTTCTTT. Its protein product is CASSLASGATEAFF.

V gene TRBV30 combines with J gene TRBJ2-5, with 7 positions matching TRBD1. Trimming took 0 bases from V and 3 from J; bases not matched to a gene: 4. CDR3 length: 14 residues. The germline V gene encodes CDR1 GTSNPN and CDR2 SVGIG (reference sequence). DNA for the CDR3: TGTGCCTGGAGTGTAGGGACAGTGAAAGAGACCCAGTACTTC. This translates into CAWSVGTVKETQYF.

The chain recombines TRBV7-9 with TRBJ1-2; 7 bases fit TRBD1. The trim removed 5 bases at V and 4 bases at J, leaving 7 bases unmatched. This CDR3 spans 14 amino acids. The germline gives CDR1 SEHNR, CDR2 FQNEAQ (reference sequence). The CDR3 here is CASSGRTGRYGYTF. DNA of the CDR3: TGTGCCAGCAGCGGGCGGACAGGCCGCTATGGCTACACCTTC.

The rearrangement joins TRBV30 to TRBJ1-2; 8 positions agree with TRBD1. Trimming at V came to 5 bases and at J to 5 bases, leaving 4 bases not matched to a gene. Germline V gene sequence: CDR1 GTSNPN, CDR2 SVGIG (reference sequence). This CDR3 region has 12 residues. This chain's CDR3 is CAWDRGSYGYTF. The CDR3 DNA sequence: TGTGCCTGGGACAGGGGATCGTATGGCTACACCTTC.

The chain combines TRBV28 with TRBJ2-7, with 10 bases identical to TRBD2. CDR1 MDHEN and CDR2 SYDVKM come from the germline V gene. The CDR3 has 15 residues. With V trimmed by 6 bases and J by 1 base, 6 bases remained unmatched. This CDR3 reads CASSPLSGGSYEQYF. In DNA, the CDR3 is TGTGCCAGCAGCCCTCTTAGCGGGGGGTCCTACGAGCAGTACTTC.